A single sample is the source of the 4 T cell receptor beta chains below, sequenced in a study of T cells in Graves' hyperthyroidism and ophthalmopathy. The CDR3 regions of TCR beta were amplified from RNA transcripts. A first-round RT-PCR of the TCR CDR3 used the HTBI primer set. TCRdb re-called the multiplex PCR reads with MiXCR, one entry per CDR3 protein. Of over 45,000 distinct CDR3 sequences in the sample, around 48% are singletons; the top ten hold just over 9%. Sample: blood. The receptor set was obtained from a woman between 45 and 60 years old with Graves' ophthalmopathy.

This clonotype was picked up many times. This rearrangement joins TRBV4-2 to TRBJ2-7; 14 positions agree with TRBD2. This CDR3 spans 14 amino acids. V trimming: 4 bases; J trimming: 7 bases; junction bases outside the gene matches: 3. Looked up from germline, CDR1 is LGHNA and CDR2 is YNFKEQ. The DNA of the CDR3 is TGTGCCAGCAGCCGGGGACTAGCGGGAGCTGAGCAGTACTTC. It translates to CASSRGLAGAEQYF.

The rearrangement links TRBV20-1 to TRBJ1-2, with D perhaps matching TRBD1 (6 bases). V dropped 3 bases and J dropped 8 bases, with 13 bases sitting between them. The CDR3 extends over 12 amino acids. Germline V lookup: CDR1 DFQATT, CDR2 SNEGSKA (reference sequence). The CDR3 DNA is TGCAGTGCTAGCGGGGGGGCGGAGGGCTACACCTTC. Amino acids: CSASGGAEGYTF.

Notes on this clonotype: A read error is possible here, since a much larger clone lies one base away. The rearrangement uses TRBV6-2 or TRBV6-3 and TRBJ2-5; 9 positions match TRBD2. Germline values: CDR1 MNHEY, CDR2 SVGEGT. The length of the CDR3 is 14 residues. The CDR3 region is CGSRAREGRETQYF. CDR3 nucleotides: TGTGGCAGCAGGGCGCGGGAGGGCCGAGAGACCCAGTACTTC.

As for this clonotype: At one boundary the junction diverges from the germline segment, which might be a read error. The chain has TRBV7-8 and TRBJ2-7; no clear D. Looked up from germline, CDR1 is SGHVS and CDR2 is FQNEAQ. This CDR3 contains 14 residues. The CDR3, as DNA: TGCGCCAGCAGCTTACCTGGGAAAGGGTACGAGCAGTACTTC. Protein product: CASSLPGKGYEQYF.